This T cell receptor beta chain was captured in a study of neurological immune-mediated disorders. Time point indicated: longitudinal time-point 1 (baseline). The germline V gene has CDR1 SGHRS and CDR2 YFSETQ. CDR3 length equals 15 residues. The V and J ends lost 0 bases and 8 bases respectively, with 17 bases between them. TCRdb re-called the 5' RACE reads with MiXCR, one entry per CDR3 protein. The sample shows tens of thousands of distinct CDR3 sequences, approximately 15% of them seen only once. This clonotype has at least ten counts. This sequence was found in a female donor with HTLV-1-associated myelopathy (HAM/TSP). The sequencing sample was made of PBMCs. The gene calls are TRBV5-1 and TRBJ1-1, with D possibly being TRBD1 (5 bases). The CDR3 protein is CASSLGGEGVLEAFF. The CDR3 DNA reads as TGCGCCAGCAGCTTGGGAGGGGAGGGTGTACTAGAAGCTTTCTTT.